This T cell receptor (beta chain) was recorded in a study of T cell responses to AZD1222 COVID-19 vaccine. The overall study: Pooled in the analysis were second doses at about 4 or about 12 weeks. General observations from the study: Seropositive status at baseline applied to only a handful of AZD1222 recipients. The study sampled repertoires only after the peak T cell response. Distributed over spike, vaccine-associated CD4 TCRs predominated at 160-218 and 743-854.

Notes on this clone: Its antigen remains unknown.

The data were produced by immunoSEQ multiplex PCR, yet TCRdb's version contains in-frame clones alone and is incomplete. The sample lists about 69,000 clones, around 86% occurring once. CDR1 MDHEN and CDR2 SYDVKM come from the germline V gene. This CDR3 region has 12 residues. V gave up 6 bases and J gave up 8 bases; unmatched junction bases: 6. The sequence was collected from an adult in good health. Sequencing used peripheral blood, obtained on day 0 of AZD1222 vaccination. The rearrangement joins TRBV28 to TRBJ1-2; 7 nucleotides align to TRBD1. The chain's CDR3 is CASRAGGWGYTF. The CDR3 DNA reads as TGTGCCAGCAGGGCAGGGGGTTGGGGCTACACCTTC.